The text below deals with one TCR beta chain. Profiled with immunoSEQ multiplex PCR; TCRdb holds only in-frame clones, not every one. The repertoire has about 87,000 clones, 83% of them found once; the top ten carry around 15%. These data come from a study of blood T cell repertoires in COVID-19. The germline gives CDR1 SGHVS, CDR2 FQNEAQ. V was pared by 1 base and J by 8 bases, with 1 base of the junction left unmatched. CDR3 length: 12 amino acids. The rearrangement links TRBV7-8 to TRBJ1-1; 7 bases fit TRBD1. The source is a woman aged 55-69 years with acute or convalescent COVID-19. Sample: peripheral blood. For the CDR3, the DNA is TGTGCCAGCAGCTTAGACAGGGGAGAAGCTTTCTTT. It is translated as CASSLDRGEAFF.